This TCR beta chain comes out of a study of cytomegalovirus exposure and HLA in healthy donors. The CDR3 totals 15 residues. Germline lookup yields CDR1 MNHEY and CDR2 SMNVEV (reference sequence). The junction had 6 bases not matched to a gene; V was cut back by 2 bases and J by 4 bases. Turning to this clone: As yet, its antigen is unknown.

This PCR relied on a set of 60 Vbeta primers and 13 Jbeta primers. Repertoires were generated with immunoSEQ multiplex PCR, while TCRdb's copy carries only in-frame clones and drops some. The specimen's table records over 100,000 clones. General study results and limits: An analysis was carried out later, and it reportedly showed fewer N-insertions in an Asian-associated ancestry cluster than the approximately 670-donor mean.

V and J are TRBV27 and TRBJ1-2; 8 nucleotides match TRBD1. Sample: PBMCs. This clonotype was sampled from a woman aged 40 to 49 in good health and CMV-seropositive. This CDR3 reads CASSLQGAEFYGYTF. The CDR3 region has the DNA TGTGCCAGCAGTTTACAGGGGGCGGAATTCTATGGCTACACCTTC.